Listed below are T cell receptor beta chains from one sample, sequenced in a study of early T cells in non-severe SARS-CoV-2 infection. In TCRdb, the 5' RACE reads were re-called with MiXCR into one record per CDR3 protein. The profile shows about 30,000 distinct CDR3 sequences, 5% to 5.5% of them singletons. Sequencing used whole blood. The receptors were sampled from an adult who was a healthcare worker with PCR-confirmed SARS-CoV-2 infection or an uninfected control (not recorded which). Both conserved end residues are part of each CDR3. Fields, in order: clone size, D gene, J gene, V gene, CDR3 protein, CDR3 DNA. A D gene is named only where the DNA matches it firmly. The size entry is marked missing in some rows and otherwise reads once, few, many or a size class.

clone size: few
D gene: .
J gene: TRBJ2-7
V gene: TRBV7-2
CDR3 protein: CASSPTHSYEQYF
CDR3 DNA: TGTGCCAGCAGCCCAACCCATTCCTACGAGCAGTACTTC

clone size: .
D gene: .
J gene: TRBJ1-5
V gene: TRBV19
CDR3 protein: CASSTGTPHFTQPQHF
CDR3 DNA: TGTGCCAGTAGTACGGGGACACCTCACTTCACCCAGCCCCAGCATTTT

clone size: many
D gene: .
J gene: TRBJ1-1
V gene: TRBV6-6
CDR3 protein: CASSQRMNTEAFF
CDR3 DNA: TGTGCCAGCAGTCAACGAATGAACACTGAAGCTTTCTTT

clone size: .
D gene: .
J gene: TRBJ2-2
V gene: TRBV28
CDR3 protein: CASSNIDSSPGELFF
CDR3 DNA: TGTGCCAGCAGTAACATTGACAGCTCTCCCGGGGAGCTGTTTTTT

clone size: few
D gene: .
J gene: TRBJ2-1
V gene: TRBV3-1
CDR3 protein: CASSHSRSPYNEQFF
CDR3 DNA: TGTGCCAGCAGCCATAGTAGGTCCCCCTACAATGAGCAGTTCTTC

clone size: few
D gene: TRBD2
J gene: TRBJ2-3
V gene: TRBV29-1
CDR3 protein: CSVQPGLAGDTQYF
CDR3 DNA: TGCAGCGTTCAACCGGGACTAGCAGGAGATACGCAGTATTTT

clone size: many
D gene: .
J gene: TRBJ2-7
V gene: TRBV5-4
CDR3 protein: CASSLRRVGEQYF
CDR3 DNA: TGTGCCAGCAGCTTACGAAGGGTAGGCGAGCAGTACTTC

clone size: .
D gene: .
J gene: TRBJ2-2
V gene: TRBV19
CDR3 protein: CASSPGQNTGELFF
CDR3 DNA: TGTGCCAGTAGCCCAGGACAGAACACCGGGGAGCTGTTTTTT

clone size: many
D gene: .
J gene: TRBJ2-5
V gene: TRBV7-2
CDR3 protein: CASSLGQAMETQYF
CDR3 DNA: TGTGCCAGCAGCTTGGGCCAAGCTATGGAGACCCAGTACTTC

clone size: many
D gene: .
J gene: TRBJ2-1
V gene: TRBV24-1
CDR3 protein: CATSGAVPANYNEQFF
CDR3 DNA: TGTGCCACCAGTGGGGCCGTACCGGCCAACTACAATGAGCAGTTCTTC

clone size: many
D gene: .
J gene: TRBJ2-3
V gene: TRBV27
CDR3 protein: CASSLGLAVYTDTQYF
CDR3 DNA: TGTGCCAGCAGTTTGGGACTTGCGGTTTACACAGATACGCAGTATTTT

clone size: many
D gene: TRBD2
J gene: TRBJ2-2
V gene: TRBV7-6
CDR3 protein: CASSVLPAGVPGELFF
CDR3 DNA: TGTGCCAGCAGCGTACTCCCGGCGGGAGTCCCCGGGGAGCTGTTTTTT

clone size: many
D gene: .
J gene: TRBJ2-7
V gene: TRBV28
CDR3 protein: CASSFQQGDLILEQYF
CDR3 DNA: TGTGCCAGCAGTTTCCAACAGGGAGACCTAATTTTAGAGCAGTACTTC

clone size: many
D gene: TRBD2
J gene: TRBJ2-2
V gene: TRBV6-2/TRBV6-3
CDR3 protein: CASSHFPGLAERIGELFF
CDR3 DNA: TGTGCCAGCAGCCATTTCCCGGGACTAGCGGAACGGATCGGGGAGCTGTTTTTT

clone size: many
D gene: TRBD2
J gene: TRBJ2-4
V gene: TRBV5-1
CDR3 protein: CASSFLAGSSAKNIQYF
CDR3 DNA: TGCGCCAGCAGCTTTCTAGCGGGTTCGAGTGCCAAAAACATTCAGTACTTC

clone size: .
D gene: .
J gene: TRBJ1-2
V gene: TRBV7-9
CDR3 protein: CASSTDGASNYGYTF
CDR3 DNA: TGTGCCAGCAGCACCGACGGTGCTTCTAACTATGGCTACACCTTC

clone size: medium-sized
D gene: .
J gene: TRBJ2-4
V gene: TRBV7-8
CDR3 protein: CASSLDERALSKNIQYF
CDR3 DNA: TGTGCCAGCAGCTTAGACGAGAGGGCCCTATCCAAAAACATTCAGTACTTC

clone size: few
D gene: .
J gene: TRBJ1-1
V gene: TRBV27
CDR3 protein: CASSPHREGTEAFF
CDR3 DNA: TGTGCCAGCAGTCCCCACAGGGAAGGTACTGAAGCTTTCTTT

clone size: many
D gene: .
J gene: TRBJ2-7
V gene: TRBV18
CDR3 protein: CASSQYRDTLYEQYF
CDR3 DNA: TGTGCCAGCTCACAATACCGGGACACGCTCTACGAGCAGTACTTC

clone size: few
D gene: TRBD2
J gene: TRBJ2-3
V gene: TRBV4-3
CDR3 protein: CASSRWPTSGSLLKADTQYF
CDR3 DNA: TGCGCCAGCAGCCGTTGGCCCACTAGCGGGAGTCTCCTAAAGGCAGATACGCAGTATTTT

clone size: .
D gene: TRBD1
J gene: TRBJ1-1
V gene: TRBV30
CDR3 protein: CAWSPGRGYSYEAFF
CDR3 DNA: TGTGCCTGGAGTCCCGGCAGGGGGTACTCCTATGAAGCTTTCTTT

clone size: many
D gene: .
J gene: TRBJ1-1
V gene: TRBV18
CDR3 protein: CASSPSGQLNTEAFF
CDR3 DNA: TGTGCCAGCTCACCTTCCGGCCAGCTGAACACTGAAGCTTTCTTT

clone size: .
D gene: .
J gene: TRBJ2-3
V gene: TRBV7-2
CDR3 protein: CASSLKGGGTDTQYF
CDR3 DNA: TGTGCCAGCAGCTTAAAGGGGGGCGGCACAGATACGCAGTATTTT